The 6 T cell receptor beta chains below all came from one sample that was sequenced in a study of regulatory T cells in long-lasting Graves disease. Documented time point: newly diagnosed GD, antithyroid drugs for less than 3 months. PBMCs were the source of the RNA used for TCR sequencing. Construction of TCR beta libraries relied on iRepertoire HTBI primers and on Arm-PCR targeting CDR3 regions. One entry per CDR3 protein results from TCRdb running MiXCR on the multiplex PCR reads. Of some 600,000 distinct CDR3 sequences in the sample, approximately 16% are singletons; the top ten hold approximately 12%. These data were likewise used in another study, on T cells in Graves' hyperthyroidism and ophthalmopathy.

This material consisted of peripheral blood mononuclear cells (PBMCs), taken at new diagnosis, from a patient treated with antithyroid drugs. Receptor source: a man younger than 30 with Graves disease.

This clonotype appeared a few times. The chain joins TRBV10-3 to TRBJ1-2; D not certain. The V end lost 6 bases, the J end lost 4 bases, and 9 bases lay between the germline ends. Germline CDR1 reads ENHRY; CDR2 reads SYGVKD. This CDR3 has 12 residues. CDR3 nucleotides: TGTGCCATCAGGCAGGAAACCTATGGCTACACCTTC. Its translation is CAIRQETYGYTF.

This clonotype showed up many times. The chain couples TRBV11-2 to TRBJ2-1; 10 nucleotides align to TRBD2. V dropped 3 bases and J dropped 4; count of bases not matched to a gene: 3. This CDR3 is 15 amino acids long. Germline lookup yields CDR1 SGHAT and CDR2 FQNNGV. CDR3 loop: CASSFLAGAYNEQFF. In DNA form, the CDR3 reads TGTGCCAGCAGCTTTCTAGCGGGAGCTTACAATGAGCAGTTCTTC.

This chain links TRBV5-4 with TRBJ2-5; 10 bases agree with TRBD2. Per the germline V gene, CDR1 is SGHNT and CDR2 is YYREEE (reference sequence). CDR3 length: 15 amino acids. J was trimmed by 5 bases and V by 3 bases; bases with no gene match: 7. The CDR3 sequence: CASSSELAGMETQYF. CDR3 bases: TGTGCCAGCAGCTCGGAACTAGCGGGAATGGAGACCCAGTACTTC.

The DNA of the CDR3 is TGTGCCACCAGCAGTGGAGGGGGCCGGAATTCACCCCTCCACTTT. It codes for CATSSGGGRNSPLHF. The chain combines TRBV15 with TRBJ1-6; 7 positions agree with TRBD1. Germline V gene sequence: CDR1 LNHNV, CDR2 YYDKDF (reference sequence). V gave up 3 bases and J gave up 7 bases; unmatched junction bases: 6. The CDR3 covers 15 residues.

This clonotype was seen only a few times. V gene TRBV12-3 or TRBV12-4 combines with J gene TRBJ2-5, with 7 bases matching TRBD1. CDR3 size: 14 residues. Trimming at V came to 5 bases and at J to 4 bases, leaving 7 bases not matched to a gene. CDR3 loop: CASSIHRGGETQYF. Written as DNA, the CDR3 is TGTGCCAGCAGTATTCACAGGGGTGGAGAGACCCAGTACTTC.

The chain employs TRBV2 and TRBJ1-3; a weak D match, TRBD1 (6 bases). Germline V lookup: CDR1 SNHLY, CDR2 FYNNEI. There are 15 residues in the CDR3. V was clipped by 6 bases and J by 0 bases, with 12 bases between them. The CDR3, as DNA: TGTGCCAGCAGCGAGGACAGTCACTCTGGAAACACCATATATTTT. It specifies CASSEDSHSGNTIYF.